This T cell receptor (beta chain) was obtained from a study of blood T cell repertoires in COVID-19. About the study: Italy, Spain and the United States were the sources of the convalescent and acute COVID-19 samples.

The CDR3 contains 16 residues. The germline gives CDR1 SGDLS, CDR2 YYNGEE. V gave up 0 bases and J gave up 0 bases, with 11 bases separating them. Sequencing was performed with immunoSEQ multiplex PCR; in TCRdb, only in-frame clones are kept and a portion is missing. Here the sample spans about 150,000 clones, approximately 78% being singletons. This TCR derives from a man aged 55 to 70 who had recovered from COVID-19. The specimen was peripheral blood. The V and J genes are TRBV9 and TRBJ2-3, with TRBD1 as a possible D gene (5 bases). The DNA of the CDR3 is TGTGCCAGCAGCGTAGGACCAAGGGGAAGCACAGATACGCAGTATTTT. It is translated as CASSVGPRGSTDTQYF.